The 28 T cell receptor beta chains below all came from one sample that was sequenced in a study of T cell responses to AZD1222 COVID-19 vaccine. Some clones are missing from TCRdb's copy, which holds only in-frame ones; the method was immunoSEQ multiplex PCR. The sample lists about 150,000 clones, 70% to 90% seen once, with about 2% in the top ten. The sequences come from peripheral blood, collected on day 0 of AZD1222 vaccination. The receptors originated from an adult in good health.

CDR3 sequence reads: CASSGDQLSGANVLTF. For the CDR3, the DNA is TGCGCCAGCAGCGGGGACCAACTCTCTGGGGCCAACGTCCTGACTTTC. This chain joins TRBV5-1 and TRBJ2-6, with D perhaps TRBD1 or TRBD2 (5 bases each). The CDR3 has 16 amino acids. Looked up from germline, CDR1 is SGHRS and CDR2 is YFSETQ. The V gene lost 4 bases and the J gene lost 0 bases, with 11 bases spanning the gap.

V and J are TRBV7-9 and TRBJ1-1; D gene ambiguous. CDR3 size: 14 residues. V lost 0 bases to trimming and J lost 1 base, with 6 bases between them. The germline gives CDR1 SEHNR, CDR2 FQNEAQ (reference sequence). The CDR3, as DNA: TGTGCCAGCAGCTTAGCGGGCGCGAACACTGAAGCTTTCTTT. Translation gives CASSLAGANTEAFF.

The chain links TRBV24-1 to TRBJ2-2; 11 positions match TRBD1. This CDR3 has 14 amino acids. Germline CDR1 and CDR2: KGHDR and SFDVKD. The V and J ends lost 7 bases and 5 bases, in that order; junction bases with no gene match: 2. The chain's CDR3 is CATSGTGGTGELFF. In DNA form, the CDR3 reads TGTGCCACCAGCGGGACAGGGGGGACCGGGGAGCTGTTTTTT.

V is TRBV7-2 and J is TRBJ1-1; D gene uncertain. The V end lost 1 base, the J end lost 8 bases, and 11 bases lay between the germline ends. This CDR3 is 13 amino acids long. Germline V CDR1 and CDR2: SGHTA, FQGNSA. The CDR3 coding sequence is TGTGCCAGCAGCTTAGACGCAGCGGGGGAAGCTTTCTTT. Its translation: CASSLDAAGEAFF.

The chain has TRBV29-1 and TRBJ1-2; a possible D gene is TRBD1 (5 bases). This CDR3 has 14 amino acids. The germline V gene encodes CDR1 SQVTM and CDR2 ANQGSEA. With 5 bases removed from V and 8 bases from J, the gap between germline ends came to 21 bases. The CDR3: CSVPPGGYQGGYTF. In DNA, the CDR3 is TGCAGCGTTCCCCCGGGAGGTTATCAGGGAGGCTACACCTTC.

The chain is built from TRBV7-9 and TRBJ2-3, with TRBD2 as a possible D gene (5 bases). This CDR3 has 15 residues. Germline-derived CDR1 and CDR2 are SEHNR and FQNEAQ (reference sequence). Trimming pared 1 base from V and 2 bases from J, leaving 10 bases between. CDR3 protein: CASSLVRGDTDTQYF. The CDR3 region has the DNA TGTGCCAGCAGCTTAGTTCGGGGAGACACAGATACGCAGTATTTT.

The genes are TRBV10-1 and TRBJ1-5; TRBD1 aligns across 9 bases. Germline V gene data show CDR1 as WNHNN and CDR2 as SYGVQD (reference sequence). The CDR3 extends over 14 amino acids. The J segment lost 7 bases and the V segment lost 2 bases, leaving 3 bases of the junction unmatched. The CDR3 nucleotides are TGCGCCAGCAGTGAGGGACAGGGGCCGCAGCCCCAGCATTTT. This sequence encodes CASSEGQGPQPQHF.

The rearrangement joins TRBV10-3 to TRBJ1-2, with a tentative D call TRBD1 (6 bases). From germline, CDR1 is ENHRY and CDR2 SYGVKD. V lost 4 bases, J lost 3 bases, and 12 bases lay in between. This CDR3 is built from 14 residues. CDR3 nucleotide sequence: TGTGCCATCAGTGGAACAGGGAAAGACTATGGCTACACCTTC. Translated: CAISGTGKDYGYTF.

CDR3 loop: CASSSLRFGQGETDTQYF. CDR3 in DNA: TGTGCCAGCAGCTCCTTGCGCTTCGGACAGGGAGAGACAGATACGCAGTATTTT. This chain uses TRBV11-2 with TRBJ2-3; 8 bases line up with TRBD1. This CDR3 spans 18 amino acids. Germline V CDR1 and CDR2: SGHAT, FQNNGV. Losses at the gene ends were 4 bases for V and 3 bases for J; bases not matched to a gene: 15.

The chain recombines TRBV6-5 with TRBJ2-7; tentatively, D is TRBD1 or TRBD2 (5 bases each). The ends were cut back, 7 bases at V and 4 bases at J, with 11 bases in the middle. Per the germline V gene, CDR1 is MNHEY and CDR2 is SVGAGI. The CDR3 length is 12 residues. The CDR3 reads CASTRGVYEQYF. The CDR3 DNA reads TGTGCCAGCACCCGGGGCGTTTACGAGCAGTACTTC.

The J gene is TRBJ1-6, the V gene TRBV13; D remains unclear. The length of the CDR3 is 15 residues. The V end was cut by 5 bases, the J end by 10 bases, with 18 bases between. CDR1 is PRHDT and CDR2 is FYEKMQ in the germline V gene (reference sequence). CDR3 nucleotides: TGTGCCAGCAGCGCTTACTCACGGGGTGAATCACCCCTCCACTTT. Its protein product is CASSAYSRGESPLHF.

The chain has TRBV27 and TRBJ1-5; no firm D call. With 4 bases removed from V and 5 bases from J, the gap between germline ends came to 9 bases. The germline V gene encodes CDR1 MNHEY and CDR2 SMNVEV (reference sequence). CDR3 length: 13 amino acids. The CDR3, as DNA: TGTGCCAGCAGTTACGGGTTCTATCAGCCCCAGCATTTT. It yields the protein CASSYGFYQPQHF.

V usage is TRBV28 and J usage is TRBJ1-2; D call uncertain. The V gene's germline CDR1 is MDHEN and CDR2 SYDVKM. V lost 5 bases and J 8 bases, leaving 12 bases between the germline ends. The CDR3 is made up of 12 amino acids. The CDR3 protein is CASSTRPGGYTF. For the CDR3, the DNA is TGTGCCAGCAGTACCAGACCGGGAGGCTACACCTTC.

This chain connects TRBV14 to TRBJ1-5; D unresolved. This CDR3 contains 13 residues. V gave up 5 bases and J gave up 2 bases, with 7 bases separating them. CDR1 and CDR2 from the germline V gene are SGHDN and FVKESK. CDR3 in amino acids: CASSGPGNQPQHF. As DNA, the CDR3 is TGTGCCAGCAGCGGACCGGGCAATCAGCCCCAGCATTTT.

The chain couples TRBV30 to TRBJ1-1; the D gene is possibly TRBD1 (6 bases). The germline CDR1 and CDR2 sequences are GTSNPN and SVGIG (reference sequence). Trimming pared 2 bases from V and 1 base from J, leaving 11 bases between. The CDR3 consists of 14 residues. This CDR3 is CAWSRWDTNTEAFF. CDR3 bases: TGTGCCTGGAGTCGGTGGGACACGAACACTGAAGCTTTCTTT. Based on the CDR3 plus reference TRBV30 and TRBJ1-1, the full variable domain is SQTIHQWPATLVQPVGSPLSLECTVEGTSNPNLYWYRQAAGRGLQLLFYSVGIGQISSEVPQNLSASRPQDRQFILSSKKLLLSDSGFYLCAWSRWDTNTEAFFGQGTRLTVV.

The rearrangement links TRBV20-1 to TRBJ1-1; D unresolved. The germline V gene encodes CDR1 DFQATT and CDR2 SNEGSKA (reference sequence). The CDR3 contains 11 residues. The V gene lost 5 bases and the J gene lost 7 bases, with 11 bases spanning the gap. CDR3 DNA sequence: TGCAGTGCTGAACCCTTATTTGAAGCTTTCTTT. Protein: CSAEPLFEAFF.

V usage is TRBV5-1 and J usage is TRBJ2-1; D unclear. V lost 0 bases to trimming and J lost 6 bases, with 13 bases between them. Germline V gene data show CDR1 as SGHRS and CDR2 as YFSETQ. The CDR3 extends over 15 amino acids. The CDR3 region is CASSLESRAGNEQFF. The CDR3 DNA follows: TGCGCCAGCAGCTTGGAGAGTAGGGCCGGCAATGAGCAGTTCTTC. The entire variable domain, with the rest obtained from reference TRBV5-1 and TRBJ2-1, is as follows: KAGVTQTPRYLIKTRGQQVTLSCSPISGHRSVSWYQQTPGQGLQFLFEYFSETQRNKGNFPGRFSGRQFSNSRSEMNVSTLELGDSALYLCASSLESRAGNEQFFGPGTRLTVL.

The chain recombines TRBV21-1 with TRBJ2-7; TRBD1 is taken as the D call from the table, unchecked against the DNA. TRBV21-1 counts as a pseudogene. The CDR3 is made up of 15 amino acids. CDR3 region: CASSPPGQSSYEQYF. In DNA, the CDR3 is TGTGCCAGCTCCCCCCCGGGACAGAGCTCCTACGAGCAGTACTTC.

The V call is TRBV7-9, the J call TRBJ1-1, with TRBD1 matching over 8 bases. The CDR3 has 15 residues. The germline V gene encodes CDR1 SEHNR and CDR2 FQNEAQ (reference sequence). With 4 bases clipped from V and 4 bases from J, the junction kept 8 bases outside the gene matches. The CDR3 region has the DNA TGTGCCAGCAGCTATTTTGGACAGGGAGCCACTGAAGCTTTCTTT. Translation gives CASSYFGQGATEAFF.

The V and J genes are TRBV7-2 and TRBJ1-2, with D hard to call. The CDR3 consists of 16 residues. The germline V and J ends were trimmed by 5 bases and 1 base, with 17 bases remaining between them. The germline V gene encodes CDR1 SGHTA and CDR2 FQGNSA. The CDR3 DNA is TGTGCCAGCAGCCAGGAACGGTCGGGAATTAACTATGGCTACACCTTC. Protein product: CASSQERSGINYGYTF.

This chain joins TRBV10-3 and TRBJ2-1, with D perhaps matching TRBD2 (5 bases). This CDR3 has 16 amino acids. V was pared by 6 bases and J by 8 bases, with 23 bases between. In germline, CDR1 is ENHRY, CDR2 SYGVKD. This chain's CDR3 is CAISSLGLDTAHEQFF. CDR3 coding DNA: TGTGCCATCAGCTCCCTCGGACTCGATACGGCACATGAGCAGTTCTTC.

The chain combines TRBV5-6 with TRBJ2-1; D uncertain. This CDR3 is 14 amino acids long. V was pared by 2 bases and J by 4 bases, with 10 bases between. The germline V gene encodes CDR1 SGHDT and CDR2 YYEEEE. As DNA, the CDR3 is TGTGCCAGCAGCTTATGGCGAGAGTACAATGAGCAGTTCTTC. This translates into CASSLWREYNEQFF.

The CDR3 nucleotides read TGTGCCAGTAGTATATCCCCCTCGACAGATGCTAACTATGGCTACACCTTC. This translates into CASSISPSTDANYGYTF. The V and J genes are TRBV19 and TRBJ1-2, with D tentatively TRBD1 (5 bases). The germline V and J ends were trimmed by 2 bases and 0 bases, with 16 bases remaining between them. This CDR3 contains 17 residues. Germline V gene sequence: CDR1 LNHDA, CDR2 SQIVND (reference sequence).

CDR3 DNA sequence: TGTGCCAGTAGTACCGTACCCAGTTTCTACGAGCAGTACTTC. It encodes CASSTVPSFYEQYF. This chain uses TRBV19 with TRBJ2-7; unclear D gene. The ends were cut back, 4 bases at V and 3 bases at J, with 13 bases in the middle. The CDR3 spans 14 residues. From germline, CDR1 is LNHDA and CDR2 SQIVND (reference sequence).

The genes are TRBV18 and TRBJ1-1; 8 bases are a match to TRBD1. Germline V gene lookup returns CDR1 KGHSH and CDR2 LQKENI. J gave up 1 base and V 4 bases, and 5 bases lay outside the gene matches. The CDR3 is 15 residues long. CDR3 bases: TGTGCCAGCTCACTACAAACAGGGGGGAACACTGAAGCTTTCTTT. Amino acids: CASSLQTGGNTEAFF.

The genes are TRBV7-2 and TRBJ1-2; 8 bases match TRBD1. Trimming cost V 4 bases and J 4 bases; bases outside gene matches: 8. The CDR3 is 15 residues long. Germline assignment: CDR1 SGHTA and CDR2 FQGNSA. In DNA form, the CDR3 reads TGTGCCAGCAGCTCAAACGGACAGGGTGGCTATGGCTACACCTTC. Translation: CASSSNGQGGYGYTF.

The gene calls are TRBV12-5 and TRBJ1-2; 9 bases match TRBD1. The junction had 7 bases not matched to a gene; V was cut back by 0 bases and J by 14 bases. The CDR3 runs 13 residues. In germline, CDR1 is LGHNT, CDR2 FRNRAP. CDR3 loop: CASGLVRTGAPTF. CDR3 sequence (DNA): TGTGCTAGTGGTTTGGTCCGGACAGGGGCGCCGACCTTC.

The chain combines TRBV25-1 with TRBJ1-4; D gene ambiguous. The length of the CDR3 is 15 residues. The germline gives CDR1 MGHDK, CDR2 SYGVNS. The V and J ends lost 1 base and 6 bases respectively, with 12 bases between them. The CDR3: CASSEFGQQHEKLFF. CDR3 DNA: TGTGCCAGCAGTGAATTTGGGCAGCAACATGAAAAACTGTTTTTT. Supplemented by reference TRBV25-1 and TRBJ1-4, the full variable domain reads EADIYQTPRYLVIGTGKKITLECSQTMGHDKMYWYQQDPGMELHLIHYSYGVNSTEKGDLSSESTVSRIRTEHFPLTLESARPSHTSQYLCASSEFGQQHEKLFFGSGTQLSVL.